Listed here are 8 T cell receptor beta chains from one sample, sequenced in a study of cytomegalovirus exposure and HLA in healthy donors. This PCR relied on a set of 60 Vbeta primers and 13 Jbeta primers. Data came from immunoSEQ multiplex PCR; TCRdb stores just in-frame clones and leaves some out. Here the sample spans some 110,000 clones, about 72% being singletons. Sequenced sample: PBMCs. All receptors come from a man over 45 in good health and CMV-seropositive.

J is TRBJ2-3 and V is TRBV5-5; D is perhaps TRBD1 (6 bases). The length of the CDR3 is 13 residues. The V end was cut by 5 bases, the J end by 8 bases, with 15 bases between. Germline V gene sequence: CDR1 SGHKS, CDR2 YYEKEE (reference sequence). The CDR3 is CASSEGGSPTQYF. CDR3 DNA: TGTGCCAGCAGTGAAGGGGGAAGTCCTACGCAGTATTTT.

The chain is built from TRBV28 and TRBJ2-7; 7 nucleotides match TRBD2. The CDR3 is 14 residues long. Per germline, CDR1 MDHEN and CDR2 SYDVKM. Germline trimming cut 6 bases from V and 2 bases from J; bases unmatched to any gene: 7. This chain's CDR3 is CASRPRLAPYEQYF. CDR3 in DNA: TGTGCCAGCAGGCCCCGACTAGCCCCCTACGAGCAGTACTTC.

The CDR3 protein is CSAREDREQYF. In nucleotides, the CDR3 is TGCAGTGCTAGAGAGGACAGGGAGCAGTACTTC. The chain links TRBV20-1 to TRBJ2-7, with 7 bases matching TRBD1. CDR1 and CDR2 (germline): DFQATT, SNEGSKA (reference sequence). This CDR3 has 11 residues. Germline trimming cut 0 bases from V and 7 bases from J; bases unmatched to any gene: 0.

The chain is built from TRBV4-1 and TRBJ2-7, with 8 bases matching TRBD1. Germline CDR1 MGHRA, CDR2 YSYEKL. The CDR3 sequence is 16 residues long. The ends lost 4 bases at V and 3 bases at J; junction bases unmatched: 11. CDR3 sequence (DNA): TGCGCCAGCAGCCGATCCGCCGGACAGGGTGTCTACGAGCAGTACTTC. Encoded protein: CASSRSAGQGVYEQYF.

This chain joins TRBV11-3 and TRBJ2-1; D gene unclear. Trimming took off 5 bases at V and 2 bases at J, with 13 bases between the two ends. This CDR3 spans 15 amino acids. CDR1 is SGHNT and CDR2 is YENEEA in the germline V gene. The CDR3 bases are TGTGCCAGCAGCCCTTTAGCTTCTACCTACAATGAGCAGTTCTTC. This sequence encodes CASSPLASTYNEQFF. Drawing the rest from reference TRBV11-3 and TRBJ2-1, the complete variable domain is EAGVVQSPRYKIIEKKQPVAFWCNPISGHNTLYWYLQNLGQGPELLIRYENEEAVDDSQLPKDRFSAERLKGVDSTLKIQPAELGDSAVYLCASSPLASTYNEQFFGPGTRLTVL.

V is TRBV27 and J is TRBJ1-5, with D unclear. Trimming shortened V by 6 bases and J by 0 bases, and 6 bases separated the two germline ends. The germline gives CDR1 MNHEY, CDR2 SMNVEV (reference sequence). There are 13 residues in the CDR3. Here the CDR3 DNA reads TGTGCCAGCAGCCCCAGTAGCAATCAGCCCCAGCATTTT. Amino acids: CASSPSSNQPQHF.

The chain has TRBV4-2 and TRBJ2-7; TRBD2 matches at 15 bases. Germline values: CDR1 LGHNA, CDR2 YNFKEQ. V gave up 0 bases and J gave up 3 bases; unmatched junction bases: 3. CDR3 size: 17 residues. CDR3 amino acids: CASSQEGLAGGSYEQYF. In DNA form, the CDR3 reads TGTGCCAGCAGCCAAGAAGGACTAGCGGGAGGGAGCTACGAGCAGTACTTC.

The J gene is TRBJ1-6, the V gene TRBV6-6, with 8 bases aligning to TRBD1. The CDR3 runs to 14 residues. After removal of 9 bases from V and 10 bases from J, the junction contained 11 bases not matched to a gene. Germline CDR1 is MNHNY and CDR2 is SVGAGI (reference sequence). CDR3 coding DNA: TGTGCCAGTTCGTTCTACAGGGGGGAGTCACCCCTCCACTTT. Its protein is CASSFYRGESPLHF.